This T cell receptor beta chain derives from a study of blood T cells in healthy people across ages. Study findings and constraints: Naive and antigen-experienced cells were not separated, limiting conclusive comparison. Long-lived donors carried more naive CD4+ cells and greater diversity than aged donors.

Total RNA amounts of at least 6 micrograms were extracted per sample. This CDR3 is 16 amino acids long. Germline CDR1 is SGHRS and CDR2 is YFSETQ. PCR was performed a second time for about 6 to 11 cycles using a sample-barcoded 5' primer and a J-beta primer mix. TCRdb passed the 5' RACE reads through MiXCR, listing each CDR3 protein once. The data hold approximately 800,000 distinct CDR3 sequences, with roughly 50% observed a single time. For this clonotype: The antigen remains unidentified.

This receptor was taken from an elderly man in good health. Sequencing was performed on blood. The chain carries TRBV5-1 and TRBJ2-1; TRBD1 matches at 7 bases. The J call may be faulty, since TRBJ2-7 better matches the DNA end. For the CDR3, the DNA is TGCGCCAGCAGCTTGGGGAACAGGGGTCGCTACAATGAGCAGTACTTC. Translated, it gives CASSLGNRGRYNEQYF.